In this sample, the clone carrying this T cell receptor beta chain turned up many times. This record belongs to a study of T-cell reconstitution after alpha-beta-depleted transplantation in children. Unique molecular identifiers were used to barcode this TCRbeta library. One entry per CDR3 protein results from TCRdb running MiXCR on the PCR reads. Here the sample spans 200,000 to 250,000 distinct CDR3 sequences, 8% to 10% being singletons. CDR3 length: 12 residues. Germline CDR1 MNHNY, CDR2 SVGAGI (reference sequence). Trimming stripped 6 bases from V and 7 bases from J, with 9 bases between. This TCR derives from a human donor who donated a stem cell graft to a child with acute lymphoblastic leukemia. This chain joins TRBV6-6 and TRBJ2-2, with D possibly TRBD2 on 5 matching bases. The sequenced sample was PBMCs from the stem cell graft donor, obtained from the stem cell graft. The CDR3 reads CASSLGVGELFF. In nucleotides, the CDR3 is TGTGCCAGCAGCCTCGGGGTCGGGGAGCTGTTTTTT.